This TCR beta chain was profiled in a study of T cells in Graves' hyperthyroidism and ophthalmopathy (dated by TCRdb to the late 2010s). With respect to the entire study: Peripheral blood was collected at initial diagnosis, before any treatment. A discovery cohort of approximately 97 patients, approximately 45 with Graves' ophthalmopathy and 55 to 65 with stable Graves' hyperthyroidism, was used to find distinguishing TCR V-J signatures. Whether ophthalmopathy could be predicted prospectively was tested in an independent validation cohort made up of approximately 19 hyperthyroidism patients plus 17 patients who later progressed to ophthalmopathy. The 100 discovery patients were randomly split 7:3 into training and test sets. Thyroid tissue and blood T-cell repertoires from more than five Graves' hyperthyroidism patients were also compared in the study. Once sampling was done, hyperthyroidism patients were given methimazole at a starting dose of 30 mg daily, whereas ophthalmopathy patients were given high-dose intravenous methylprednisolone. The paper describes TCR Vbeta CDR3 sequencing of some 130 peripheral blood samples, made up of fewer than 50 ophthalmopathy patients, approximately 73 hyperthyroidism patients and 17 progressor patients. The study at large found these results: Sample size was not statistically predetermined, and blinding of investigators to group allocation was not performed. A 13 V-J signature model separated ophthalmopathy from stable hyperthyroidism, with over 85% sensitivity and approximately 81% specificity in cross-validation and 80%/75% in testing. In validation, the model predicted progression to ophthalmopathy a median of roughly 6.2 months before onset, with roughly 68% sensitivity and 72.22% specificity. Most expanded thyroid clonotypes (frequency above 0.001) were also detected in blood, a finding suggesting that blood repertoires may reflect thyroid immune responses.

In the case of this clonotype: It has no known antigen specificity. The sample holds no much larger clone one base away, and base qualities are not on file.

Stable Graves' hyperthyroidism was defined as the absence of progression to ophthalmopathy over 18 months of follow-up. The hyperthyroidism patients were between 18 and 65 years old and newly diagnosed, with a disease duration of less than 2 months. Patients with uncontrolled infections, other autoimmune diseases, pregnancy or lactation were excluded. Clinical symptoms, serum thyroxine and TRAb, thyroid ultrasound, and orbital computed tomography formed the basis for the diagnoses. PBMCs were separated from roughly 10 ml of fresh peripheral blood using Ficoll-Paque density gradient centrifugation. Total RNA was extracted with Trizol reagent, and quality was checked on an Agilent 2100 Bioanalyzer. The CDR3, from cysteine to phenylalanine, totals 13 residues. Only the CDR3 region is kept as DNA, spanning 39 bases read in frame from base 1. Between the V and J ends, shortened by 8 bases and 4 bases respectively, the junction contains 17 bases. Via the germline V gene, CDR1 is SQVTM and CDR2 ANQGSEA.

The TCR beta CDR3 regions were amplified from the RNA transcripts. A first-round RT-PCR of the TCR CDR3 used the HTBI primer set with the Qiagen OneStep RT-PCR kit. Libraries were constructed in a second round of multiplex PCR, after which size selection and purification were carried out. The libraries were sequenced on an Illumina HiSeq2000 using paired-end 100 bp reads. For the original study's pipeline: SOAPnuke was used to process the raw data, with reads discarded if the reads contained adapters or uncalled bases, had a mean Phred below 15, or lacked an exact constant-primer or identifier match. High-quality paired reads were merged using COPE v1.2.5, and each unique nucleotide sequence was defined as a clonotype. Clonotypes were aligned to IMGT TRBV, TRBD and TRBJ reference segments using MiTCR v1.1. Only V-J combinations with frequency above 0.0001, covering about 99% of repertoires, were analysed. A TCS score was defined as the ratio between F50 (clonal expansion) and ExV (chaos), using BLOSUM62-based TCRdist between CDR3 peptides within each V-J. Welch's t-statistics and random forest reduced around 550 V-J features to 13, which were used in a naive Bayes classifier (R e1071). The similarity between thyroid and blood repertoires was quantified using the Morisita-Horn index. The public reads were reprocessed in TCRdb via fastp at Q25 and MiXCR, keeping in-frame beta chains. Entries that share a CDR3 protein sequence are merged under the most common genes and DNA. The authors' filters were not applied to this entry. A total of 800,000 or so distinct CDR3 sequences appear in this sample, 38% of them only once. The ten most abundant clones make up more than 7% of the sample.

The sequence derives from a man between 18 and 35 years old with Graves' hyperthyroidism. The chain is assembled from TRBV29-1 and TRBJ1-1; 5 matching bases give a weak D call of TRBD1. Sequenced sample: blood. At the DNA level, the sequence is TGCAGCTTGGAGGGTCCGAGGGGCACTGAAGCTTTCTTT. Its coded protein is CSLEGPRGTEAFF.